The 10 T cell receptor beta chains listed next were all sequenced from one sample in a study of CD8+CD57+ T cells in acquired aplastic anemia. Patients included in sequencing had previously demonstrated CD8+CD57+ cell expansion by flow cytometry. Profiles of TCR beta VDJ and CDR3 were generated from a genomic DNA template. MiXCR, applied by TCRdb to the reads, yields one record per CDR3 protein. The data show 120,000 or so distinct CDR3 sequences, roughly 40% seen once. What was sequenced was sorted CD4+, CD8+, or CD8+CD57+ T cells (not recorded which) from PBMCs. The receptors were gathered from a human donor with aplastic anemia.

This clonotype came up many times. The chain joins TRBV2 to TRBJ1-2; 8 bases map to TRBD1. This CDR3 contains 14 residues. With V trimmed by 4 bases and J by 5 bases, 6 bases remained unmatched. The V gene's germline CDR1 is SNHLY and CDR2 FYNNEI. The CDR3 here is CASSVMDRDYGYTF. The CDR3 nucleotides are TGTGCCAGCAGTGTCATGGACAGGGATTATGGCTACACCTTC.

The chain couples TRBV3-1 to TRBJ2-5; 8 bases line up with TRBD2. The CDR3 runs 16 residues. V gave up 4 bases and J gave up 6 bases; unmatched junction bases: 13. Looked up from germline, CDR1 is LGHDT and CDR2 is YNNKEL (reference sequence). The CDR3 loop reads CASSPSPLAGGQTQYF. DNA for the CDR3: TGTGCCAGCAGCCCATCCCCCCTCGCGGGGGGTCAGACCCAGTACTTC.

This clonotype was counted ten times or more. This CDR3 is CSVAYGMSNQPQHF. Here the CDR3 DNA reads TGCAGCGTTGCATATGGGATGAGCAATCAGCCCCAGCATTTT. The V gene is TRBV29-1, the J gene TRBJ1-5, with D hard to call. The CDR3 runs to 14 residues. Germline CDR1 SQVTM, CDR2 ANQGSEA. Trimming stripped 4 bases from V and 1 base from J, with 11 bases between.

Many counts were recorded for this clonotype. The chain couples TRBV19 to TRBJ1-5; maybe TRBD1 (6 bases). The CDR3 is made up of 15 amino acids. Germline V gene sequence: CDR1 LNHDA, CDR2 SQIVND (reference sequence). Deletions cut 3 bases from V and 7 bases from J, with 16 bases between. The CDR3 spells CASSIRGALNQPQHF. The CDR3 coding sequence is TGTGCCAGTAGTATTCGGGGGGCTCTTAACCAGCCCCAGCATTTT.

The chain carries TRBV19 and TRBJ1-6; D unresolved. Deletions cut 1 base from V and 9 bases from J, with 7 bases between. The CDR3 is 13 amino acids. Germline CDR1 is LNHDA and CDR2 is SQIVND (reference sequence). CDR3 residues: CASSIGLSSPLHF. CDR3 DNA sequence: TGTGCCAGTAGTATAGGGTTGAGTTCACCCCTCCACTTT.

As to this clonotype: The junction departs from germline at one end; a sequencing error may be responsible. J is TRBJ2-5 and V is TRBV7-9; TRBD1 aligns across 8 bases. CDR3 length: 13 amino acids. Per germline, CDR1 SEHNR and CDR2 FQNEAQ (reference sequence). This CDR3 is CASSLDRAQTQYF. In DNA, the CDR3 is TGTGCCAGCAGCTTGGACAGGGCACAGACTCAGTACTTC.

The chain has TRBV20-1 and TRBJ2-7; 10 bases are shared with TRBD2. Trimming cost V 7 bases and J 3 bases; bases outside gene matches: 6. The CDR3 covers 13 residues. Germline V lookup: CDR1 DFQATT, CDR2 SNEGSKA (reference sequence). CDR3 residues: CSVRTSGHYEQYF. In nucleotides, the CDR3 is TGCAGTGTCCGGACTAGCGGTCACTACGAGCAGTACTTC.

This clonotype occurred many times. The rearrangement links TRBV29-1 to TRBJ2-5; D gene uncertain. Germline CDR1 is SQVTM and CDR2 is ANQGSEA. Trimming left V 6 bases short and J 5 bases short, with 16 bases between. The CDR3 is made up of 13 amino acids. The CDR3 region is CSVPMGQGETQYF. The DNA of the CDR3 is TGCAGCGTCCCAATGGGCCAAGGGGAGACCCAGTACTTC.

Remarks on this clonotype: Here the CDR3 omits its conserved ending phenylalanine or tryptophan, so a read error is the likely source. The rearrangement uses TRBV2 and TRBJ2-7, with D possibly TRBD2 on 5 matching bases. The V end was cut by 8 bases, the J end by 1 base, with 12 bases between. Germline V gene data show CDR1 as SNHLY and CDR2 as FYNNEI. This CDR3 is 13 amino acids long. The CDR3 DNA sequence: TGTGCCAGCTCACCGCCGGGATCCTACGAGCAGTACCTC. Translating it yields CASSPPGSYEQYL.

Turning to this clonotype: Given a much more abundant clone one base away, this may be a read error. J is TRBJ1-1 and V is TRBV6-1; D ambiguous. Germline CDR1 reads MNHNS; CDR2 reads SASEGT. CDR3 length equals 10 residues. In DNA, the CDR3 is TGTGCCAGCAGGGCTTGTGAAGCTCTCTTT. This translates into CASRACEALF.